These T cell receptor beta chains were read from a single sample in a study of identical twins. MiXCR was run by TCRdb on the 5' RACE reads, yielding one entry per CDR3 protein. Here the sample spans about 700,000 distinct CDR3 sequences, less than 7% being singletons. The sample taken for sequencing was naive T cells sorted from blood. The source is a man younger than 30 in good health. Each CDR3 is given with its conserved first and last residue. The D gene is left open where the match is weak. Rows give clone size only sometimes, using once, few, many, or a class for an expanded clone.

clone size	J gene	D gene	V gene	CDR3 protein	CDR3 DNA
many	TRBJ2-7	TRBD2	TRBV9	CASSVGVGLAGSDYEQYF	TGTGCCAGCAGCGTAGGTGTGGGACTAGCCGGTTCTGACTACGAGCAGTACTTC
many	TRBJ2-7	.	TRBV20-1	CSARAERRLPYEQYF	TGCAGTGCTAGGGCCGAGAGGCGACTACCCTACGAGCAGTACTTC
many	TRBJ1-1	.	TRBV6-5	CASSYSGRGGTEAFF	TGTGCCAGCAGTTACTCGGGCAGGGGAGGAACTGAAGCTTTCTTT
many	TRBJ2-3	.	TRBV6-2/TRBV6-3	CASSSGLPPGTQYF	TGTGCCAGCAGCTCGGGACTGCCACCAGGGACGCAGTATTTT
many	TRBJ1-3	TRBD1	TRBV7-8	CASSEGTAGNTIYF	TGTGCCAGCAGTGAAGGGACAGCTGGAAACACCATATATTTT
many	TRBJ1-4	.	TRBV6-1	CASRLRAGNEKLFF	TGTGCCAGCAGGCTCCGGGCTGGGAATGAAAAACTGTTTTTT
few	TRBJ2-2	TRBD1	TRBV10-3	CAISPGTGHGELFF	TGTGCCATCAGCCCCGGGACAGGGCACGGGGAGCTGTTTTTT
many	TRBJ2-5	.	TRBV3-1	CASSQFPGAETQYF	TGTGCCAGCAGCCAATTCCCAGGAGCAGAGACCCAGTACTTC
many	TRBJ2-7	.	TRBV29-1	CSVEEIGPSSYEQYF	TGCAGCGTTGAAGAAATAGGCCCCTCCTCCTACGAGCAGTACTTC
few	TRBJ2-5	TRBD2	TRBV11-2	CASSLGIAGQETQYF	TGTGCCAGCAGCTTAGGTATAGCGGGCCAAGAGACCCAGTACTTC
.	TRBJ2-1	TRBD2	TRBV2	CASSEAMGAWTSGLHNEQFF	TGTGCCAGCAGTGAAGCGATGGGGGCGTGGACTAGCGGGTTACACAATGAGCAGTTCTTC
.	TRBJ1-5	.	TRBV12-3/TRBV12-4	CASSLGSEPQHF	TGTGCCAGCAGTTTGGGTTCGGAGCCCCAGCATTTT
.	TRBJ2-5	.	TRBV6-1	CASSVPPARVETQYF	TGTGCCAGCAGTGTCCCCCCAGCGCGGGTGGAGACCCAGTACTTC
.	TRBJ2-7	TRBD2	TRBV29-1	CSVERGAGEQYF	TGCAGCGTTGAGCGGGGGGCGGGGGAGCAGTACTTC
.	TRBJ1-1	.	TRBV6-2/TRBV6-3	CASRDHGAGSTEAFF	TGTGCCAGCAGAGACCACGGAGCGGGATCCACTGAAGCTTTCTTT
many	TRBJ1-2	.	TRBV12-3/TRBV12-4	CASSYQGRGYTF	TGTGCCAGCAGTTATCAGGGGAGGGGCTACACCTTC
many	TRBJ2-3	.	TRBV5-1	CASSFRDTDTQYF	TGCGCCAGCAGCTTCCGGGACACAGATACGCAGTATTTT
few	TRBJ2-5	.	TRBV29-1	CSVDSPGETQYF	TGCAGCGTCGACAGTCCAGGAGAGACCCAGTACTTC
many	TRBJ2-2	.	TRBV6-1	CASSPIWPGNTGELFF	TGTGCCAGCAGTCCCATCTGGCCGGGGAACACCGGGGAGCTGTTTTTT